The 14 T cell receptor beta chains below were found in one sample sequenced in a study of T cells in Graves' hyperthyroidism and ophthalmopathy. Amplification of TCR beta CDR3 regions used RNA as the template. The TCR CDR3 was amplified in a first-round RT-PCR using the HTBI primer set. TCRdb reanalysed the multiplex PCR reads using MiXCR and keeps one entry per CDR3 protein. The sample contains roughly 570,000 distinct CDR3 sequences, around 42% of which appear only once. Sequenced input: peripheral blood or thyroid tissue (not recorded which). These receptor sequences come from an adult woman with Graves' disease, either hyperthyroidism or ophthalmopathy (not recorded which).

The chain couples TRBV7-3 to TRBJ1-1; TRBD1 might be the D (5 bases). V was trimmed by 0 bases and J by 4 bases, leaving 9 bases between them. This CDR3 has 14 residues. The germline V gene encodes CDR1 SGHTA and CDR2 FQGTGA. This chain's CDR3 is CASSLTRGLTEAFF. In nucleotides, the CDR3 is TGTGCCAGCAGCTTAACACGGGGCCTCACTGAAGCTTTCTTT.

This clonotype was seen at least ten times. The chain links TRBV7-3 to TRBJ2-3; D is unclear. With 5 bases removed from V and 6 bases from J, the gap between germline ends came to 9 bases. There are 12 residues in the CDR3. Germline values: CDR1 SGHTA, CDR2 FQGTGA. The CDR3 loop is CASSPGRDTQYF. CDR3 bases: TGTGCCAGCAGCCCAGGTCGGGATACGCAGTATTTT. The full variable domain, rest sourced from reference TRBV7-3 and TRBJ2-3, is GAGVSQTPSNKVTEKGKYVELRCDPISGHTALYWYRQSLGQGPEFLIYFQGTGAADDSGLPNDRFFAVRPEGSVSTLKIQRTERGDSAVYLCASSPGRDTQYFGPGTRLTVL.

This chain uses TRBV3-1 with TRBJ2-2, with D maybe TRBD1 (6 bases). The V gene's germline CDR1 is LGHDT and CDR2 YNNKEL (reference sequence). The V and J ends lost 5 bases and 9 bases respectively, with 19 bases between them. This CDR3 comprises 15 residues. The CDR3 region is CASSRDIHDQRELFF. The CDR3 coding sequence is TGTGCCAGCAGCAGGGACATCCACGACCAGAGGGAGCTGTTTTTT. Full variable domain (rest looked up from reference TRBV3-1 and TRBJ2-2): DTAVSQTPKYLVTQMGNDKSIKCEQNLGHDTMYWYKQDSKKFLKIMFSYNNKELIINETVPNRFSPKSPDKAHLNLHINSLELGDSAVYFCASSRDIHDQRELFFGEGSRLTVL.

This clonotype was seen at least ten times. The chain carries TRBV6-5 and TRBJ1-1, with TRBD1 identical over 7 bases. The CDR3 has 16 residues. V gave up 4 bases and J gave up 3 bases; unmatched junction bases: 11. Germline values: CDR1 MNHEY, CDR2 SVGAGI. The CDR3 DNA follows: TGTGCCAGCAGTTTCGACACCTTGACAGGGTACACTGAAGCTTTCTTT. Its protein is CASSFDTLTGYTEAFF.

The chain joins TRBV7-8 to TRBJ1-4; no clear D. The germline V gene encodes CDR1 SGHVS and CDR2 FQNEAQ. The CDR3 totals 18 residues. V was cut by 5 bases and J by 4 bases, with 23 bases left in between. CDR3 loop: CASSLLAGSGPINEKLFF. CDR3 bases: TGTGCCAGCAGCCTACTAGCGGGGAGCGGACCAATTAATGAAAAACTGTTTTTT.

The sample holds one count of this clonotype. A much larger clone differs by one base, so this may be a read error. The chain joins TRBV20-1 to TRBJ2-2, with D tentatively TRBD2 (5 bases). V gave up 2 bases and J gave up 3 bases, with 13 bases separating them. The CDR3 is 15 amino acids. Looked up from germline, CDR1 is DFQATT and CDR2 is SNEGSKA (reference sequence). Here the CDR3 reads CSARKAGADTGELFF. The CDR3 region has the DNA TGCAGTGCTAGAAAGGCGGGTGCGGACACCGGGGAGCTGTTTTTT.

This sequence joins TRBV29-1 and TRBJ2-7; D gene uncertain. Trimming shortened V by 4 bases and J by 6 bases, and 19 bases separated the two germline ends. This CDR3 region has 14 residues. CDR1 and CDR2 (germline): SQVTM, ANQGSEA. The CDR3 sequence: CSVGTGSNFPEQYF. CDR3 nucleotides: TGCAGCGTTGGAACCGGTAGCAACTTTCCCGAGCAGTACTTC.

In its sample, this clonotype was seen once. The rearrangement joins TRBV29-1 to TRBJ1-1, with unresolved D. V dropped 1 base and J dropped 2 bases, with 11 bases sitting between them. The CDR3 loop spans 14 amino acids. The germline V gene encodes CDR1 SQVTM and CDR2 ANQGSEA. CDR3 bases: TGCAGCGTTGAAGCGCAACAGATTAACACTGAAGCTTTCTTT. The encoded protein is CSVEAQQINTEAFF.

The chain carries TRBV9 and TRBJ2-5; 7 bases line up with TRBD1. The CDR3 is made up of 14 amino acids. With 3 bases clipped from V and 2 bases from J, the junction kept 4 bases outside the gene matches. CDR1 and CDR2 (germline): SGDLS, YYNGEE. DNA for the CDR3: TGTGCCAGCAGCGACGGGACAGAGCAAGAGACCCAGTACTTC. As protein: CASSDGTEQETQYF. The complete variable domain, with remaining parts taken from reference TRBV9 and TRBJ2-5, reads DSGVTQTPKHLITATGQRVTLRCSPRSGDLSVYWYQQSLDQGLQFLIQYYNGEERAKGNILERFSAQQFPDLHSELNLSSLELGDSALYFCASSDGTEQETQYFGPGTRLLVL.

The J gene is TRBJ1-1, the V gene TRBV10-1, with unresolved D. This CDR3 comprises 16 residues. The germline CDR1 and CDR2 sequences are WNHNN and SYGVQD (reference sequence). The V end was cut by 0 bases, the J end by 3 bases, with 14 bases between. The CDR3 loop reads CASSESLVGRDTEAFF. The DNA for the CDR3 is TGCGCCAGCAGTGAGTCTCTTGTGGGTCGGGACACTGAAGCTTTCTTT.

This clonotype was counted once. The rearrangement links TRBV7-9 to TRBJ2-1; 7 bases are shared with TRBD1. Germline trimming cut 5 bases from V and 4 bases from J; bases unmatched to any gene: 8. The V gene's germline CDR1 is SEHNR and CDR2 FQNEAQ (reference sequence). The CDR3 contains 15 residues. CDR3 DNA: TGTGCCAGCAGCAAGAGGACAGGATCATACAATGAGCAGTTCTTC. Translation: CASSKRTGSYNEQFF. The complete variable domain, with remaining parts taken from reference TRBV7-9 and TRBJ2-1, reads DTGVSQNPRHKITKRGQNVTFRCDPISEHNRLYWYRQTLGQGPEFLTYFQNEAQLEKSRLLSDRFSAERPKGSFSTLEIQRTEQGDSAMYLCASSKRTGSYNEQFFGPGTRLTVL.

This clonotype was seen only a few times. This chain connects TRBV7-6 to TRBJ2-2; 13 bases are shared with TRBD2. The CDR3 covers 19 residues. Germline V gene lookup returns CDR1 SGHVS and CDR2 FNYEAQ. V was pared by 5 bases and J by 2 bases, with 11 bases of the junction left unmatched. This CDR3 reads CASSQTPGLAGLNTGELFF. For the CDR3, the DNA is TGTGCCAGCAGCCAAACCCCGGGACTAGCGGGACTTAACACCGGGGAGCTGTTTTTT. The full variable domain, rest sourced from reference TRBV7-6 and TRBJ2-2, is GAGVSQSPRYKVTKRGQDVALRCDPISGHVSLYWYRQALGQGPEFLTYFNYEAQQDKSGLPNDRFSAERPEGSISTLTIQRTEQRDSAMYRCASSQTPGLAGLNTGELFFGEGSRLTVL.

Comment on this clonotype: Mismatch with germline at one junction end may stem from a read error. This chain links TRBV25-1 with TRBJ1-1; possibly TRBD1 for D (5 bases). CDR3 length: 13 amino acids. CDR1 and CDR2 (germline): MGHDK, SYGVNS. The CDR3 sequence is CASSRGVNTEASF. DNA for the CDR3: TGTGCCAGCAGCCGGGGGGTGAACACTGAAGCTTCCTTT.

To note about this clonotype: This may be a read error, as it is one base from a much larger clone. V usage is TRBV3-1 and J usage is TRBJ1-1; tentatively, D is TRBD1 (6 bases). Germline CDR1 and CDR2: LGHDT and YNNKEL (reference sequence). The CDR3 consists of 15 residues. The CDR3 coding sequence is TGTGCCAGCAGCCAAGAACAGGTGTGGGACACTGAACCTTTCTTT. The encoded protein is CASSQEQVWDTEPFF.